What follows describes a single TCR beta chain. The V gene end was trimmed by 4 bases and the J gene end by 5 bases; junction bases not matched to a gene: 10. CDR1 is MGHRA, CDR2 YSYEKL, per germline. This CDR3 spans 15 amino acids. Primed by a sample-barcoded 5' primer and a J-beta primer mix, a second PCR proceeded for roughly 6 to 12 cycles. TCRdb re-called the 5' RACE reads with MiXCR, one entry per CDR3 protein. This table holds 650,000 to 1,000,000 distinct CDR3 sequences, under 40% found once. The sample comes from a study of blood T cells in healthy people across ages. The receptor's source is a man younger than 30 in good health. The sample was blood. This sequence joins TRBV4-1 and TRBJ1-2, with 7 positions matching TRBD1. The CDR3 reads CASSLGTENFYGYTF. In DNA, the CDR3 is TGCGCCAGCAGCCTTGGGACAGAAAATTTTTATGGCTACACCTTC.